This T cell receptor beta chain is from a study of blood T cell repertoires in COVID-19. In the study overall: Nucleic acid was either cDNA or gDNA, and it came from T cells, B-cell-depleted T cells, or PBMCs.

Original processing notes: Nucleated cell number was recorded as an estimate derived from reference gene primer amplification. Repertoires were generated with immunoSEQ multiplex PCR, while TCRdb's copy carries only in-frame clones and drops some. V and J calls plus clone size are reproduced from that table; the DNA served to infer D and trimming. Here the sample spans 150,000 or so clones, more than 85% being singletons. The TCR sequence derives from a man aged 50 to 60 with acute or convalescent COVID-19. Specimen: peripheral blood.

The CDR3 region is CAWSQGSGQPQHF. In DNA, the CDR3 is TGTGCCTGGAGTCAAGGTTCAGGTCAGCCCCAGCATTTT. The genes are TRBV30 and TRBJ1-5; the D is unclear. The CDR3 is made up of 13 amino acids. CDR1 GTSNPN and CDR2 SVGIG come from the germline V gene (reference sequence). The V end lost 2 bases, the J end lost 6 bases, and 11 bases lay between the germline ends.